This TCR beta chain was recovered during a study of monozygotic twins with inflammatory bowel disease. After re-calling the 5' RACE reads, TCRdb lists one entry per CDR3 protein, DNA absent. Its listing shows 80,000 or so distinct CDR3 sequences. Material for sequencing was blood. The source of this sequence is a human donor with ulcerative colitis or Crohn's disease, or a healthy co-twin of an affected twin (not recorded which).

The CDR3 spells CASSHSTGQSSYNEQFF. V gene TRBV4-2 combines with J gene TRBJ2-1; TCRdb's assignment of TRBD1 cannot be checked, as there is no DNA. Germline assignment: CDR1 LGHNA and CDR2 YNFKEQ. The CDR3 totals 17 residues.